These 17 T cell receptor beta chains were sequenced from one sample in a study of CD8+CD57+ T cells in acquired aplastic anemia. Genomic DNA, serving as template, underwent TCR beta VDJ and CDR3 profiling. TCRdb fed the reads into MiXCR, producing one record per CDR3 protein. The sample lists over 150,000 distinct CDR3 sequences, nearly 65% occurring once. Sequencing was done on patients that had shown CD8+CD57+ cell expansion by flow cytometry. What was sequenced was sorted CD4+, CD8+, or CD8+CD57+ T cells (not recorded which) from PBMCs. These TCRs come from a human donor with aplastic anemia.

CDR3 residues: CASSFGRGGYEQYF. CDR3 nucleotides: TGTGCCAGCAGCTTCGGCAGGGGTGGCTACGAGCAGTACTTC. The V and J genes are TRBV13 and TRBJ2-7, with TRBD1 as a possible D gene (6 bases). CDR3 length: 14 amino acids. Per the germline V gene, CDR1 is PRHDT and CDR2 is FYEKMQ (reference sequence). V was clipped by 3 bases and J by 3 bases, with 12 bases between them.

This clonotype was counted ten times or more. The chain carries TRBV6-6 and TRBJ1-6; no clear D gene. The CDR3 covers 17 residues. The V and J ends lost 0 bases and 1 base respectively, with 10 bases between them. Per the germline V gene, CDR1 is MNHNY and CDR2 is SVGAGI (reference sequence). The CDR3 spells CASSYSPGGSYNSPLHF. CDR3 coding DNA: TGTGCCAGCAGTTACTCACCGGGAGGATCCTATAATTCACCCCTCCACTTT.

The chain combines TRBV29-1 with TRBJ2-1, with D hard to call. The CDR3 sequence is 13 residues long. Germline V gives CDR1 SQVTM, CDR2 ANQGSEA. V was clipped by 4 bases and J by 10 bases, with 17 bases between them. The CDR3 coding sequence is TGCAGCGTTGGGGAAGGTTCGGAAGGAGAGCAGTTCTTC. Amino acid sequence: CSVGEGSEGEQFF.

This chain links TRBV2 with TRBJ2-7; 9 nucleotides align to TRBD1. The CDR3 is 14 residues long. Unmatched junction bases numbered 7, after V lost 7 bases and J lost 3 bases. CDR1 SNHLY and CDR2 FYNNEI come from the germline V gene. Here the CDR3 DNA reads TGTGCCAGCACCGCGACAGGGGGAATCTACGAGCAGTACTTC. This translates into CASTATGGIYEQYF.

CDR3 nucleotides: TGTGCCAGCAGCAGGGTCTCCAGTGCAACCGCTAGCTCCTACGAGCAGTACTTC. It translates to CASSRVSSATASSYEQYF. The rearrangement uses TRBV2 and TRBJ2-7, with a weak D call TRBD1 (5 bases). Trimming took off 6 bases at V and 0 bases at J, with 24 bases between the two ends. This CDR3 has 18 amino acids. The V gene's germline CDR1 is SNHLY and CDR2 FYNNEI.

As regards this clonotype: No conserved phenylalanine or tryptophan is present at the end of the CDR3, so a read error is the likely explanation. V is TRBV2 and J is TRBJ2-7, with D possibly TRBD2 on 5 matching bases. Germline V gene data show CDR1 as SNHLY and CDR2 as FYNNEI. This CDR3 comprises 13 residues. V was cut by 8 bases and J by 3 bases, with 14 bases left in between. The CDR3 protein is CASAVDGLYEQYL. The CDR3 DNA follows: TGTGCCAGCGCTGTCGACGGACTCTACGAGCAGTACCTC.

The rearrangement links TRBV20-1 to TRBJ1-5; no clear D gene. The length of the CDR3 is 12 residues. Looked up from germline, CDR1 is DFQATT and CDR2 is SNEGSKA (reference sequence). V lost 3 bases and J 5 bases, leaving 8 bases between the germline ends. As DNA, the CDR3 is TGCAGTGCTAGGAGAACGGATCAGCCCCAGCATTTT. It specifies CSARRTDQPQHF.

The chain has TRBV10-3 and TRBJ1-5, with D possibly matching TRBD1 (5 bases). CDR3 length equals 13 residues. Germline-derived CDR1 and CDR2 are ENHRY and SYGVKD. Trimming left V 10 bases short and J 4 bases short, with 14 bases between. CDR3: CATGAGRNQPQHF. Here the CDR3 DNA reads TGTGCCACCGGAGCAGGGAGGAATCAGCCCCAGCATTTT.

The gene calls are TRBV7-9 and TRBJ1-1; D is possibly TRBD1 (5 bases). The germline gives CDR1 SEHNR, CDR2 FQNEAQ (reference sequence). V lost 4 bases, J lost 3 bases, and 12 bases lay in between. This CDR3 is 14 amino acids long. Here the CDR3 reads CASSSAGHHTEAFF. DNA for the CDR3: TGTGCCAGCAGCTCTGCCGGACACCACACTGAAGCTTTCTTT. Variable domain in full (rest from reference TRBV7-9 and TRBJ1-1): DTGVSQNPRHKITKRGQNVTFRCDPISEHNRLYWYRQTLGQGPEFLTYFQNEAQLEKSRLLSDRFSAERPKGSFSTLEIQRTEQGDSAMYLCASSSAGHHTEAFFGQGTRLTVV.

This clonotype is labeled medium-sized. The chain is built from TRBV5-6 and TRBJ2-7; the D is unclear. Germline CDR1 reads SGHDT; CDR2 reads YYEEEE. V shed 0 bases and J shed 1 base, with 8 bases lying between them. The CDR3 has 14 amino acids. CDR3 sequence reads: CASSLDPGSYEQYF. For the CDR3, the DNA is TGTGCCAGCAGCTTGGACCCCGGGTCCTACGAGCAGTACTTC.

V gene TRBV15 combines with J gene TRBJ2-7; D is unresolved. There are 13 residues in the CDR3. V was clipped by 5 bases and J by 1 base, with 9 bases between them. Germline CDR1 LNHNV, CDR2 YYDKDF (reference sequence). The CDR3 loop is CATSLVGSYEQYF. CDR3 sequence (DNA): TGTGCCACCAGCTTAGTTGGTTCCTACGAGCAGTACTTC. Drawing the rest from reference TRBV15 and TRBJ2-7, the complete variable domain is DAMVIQNPRYQVTQFGKPVTLSCSQTLNHNVMYWYQQKSSQAPKLLFHYYDKDFNNEADTPDNFQSRRPNTSFCFLDIRSPGLGDTAMYLCATSLVGSYEQYFGPGTRLTVT.

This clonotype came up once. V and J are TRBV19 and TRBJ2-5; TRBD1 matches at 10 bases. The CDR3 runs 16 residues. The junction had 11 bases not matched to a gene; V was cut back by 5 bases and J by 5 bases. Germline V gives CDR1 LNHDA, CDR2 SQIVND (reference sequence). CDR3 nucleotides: TGTGCCAGTAGTCATGGGACAGGGGTGGGTGAGGAGACCCAGTACTTC. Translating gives CASSHGTGVGEETQYF.

The CDR3 DNA is TGTGCCAGCAGCTCTGAGACTAGCGGGGGGCGGTTCACCGGGGAGCTGTTTTTT. Its translation is CASSSETSGGRFTGELFF. The rearrangement links TRBV7-6 to TRBJ2-2; TRBD2 matches 13 bases. This CDR3 comprises 18 residues. The V segment lost 4 bases and the J segment 4 bases; nucleotides outside the gene matches: 9. The germline CDR1 and CDR2 sequences are SGHVS and FNYEAQ.

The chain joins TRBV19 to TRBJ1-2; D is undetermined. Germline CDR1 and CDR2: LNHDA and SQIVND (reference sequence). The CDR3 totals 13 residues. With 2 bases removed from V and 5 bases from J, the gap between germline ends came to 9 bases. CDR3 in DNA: TGTGCCAGTAGTATAAATCGGCAGTATGGCTACACCTTC. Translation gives CASSINRQYGYTF.

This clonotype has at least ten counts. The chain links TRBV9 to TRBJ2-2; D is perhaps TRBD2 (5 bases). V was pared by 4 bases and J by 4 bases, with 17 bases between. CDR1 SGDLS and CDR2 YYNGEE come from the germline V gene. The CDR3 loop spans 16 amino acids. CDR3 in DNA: TGTGCCAGCAGCCTCCGCGAGATCGGGATCACCGGGGAGCTGTTTTTT. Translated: CASSLREIGITGELFF.

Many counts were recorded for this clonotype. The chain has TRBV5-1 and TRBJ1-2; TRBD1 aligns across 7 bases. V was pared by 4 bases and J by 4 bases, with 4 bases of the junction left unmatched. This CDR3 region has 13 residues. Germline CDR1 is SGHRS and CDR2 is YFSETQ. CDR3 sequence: CASSRGTVYGYTF. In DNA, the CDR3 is TGCGCCAGCAGCCGCGGGACAGTCTATGGCTACACCTTC. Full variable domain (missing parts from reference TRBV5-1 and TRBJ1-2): KAGVTQTPRYLIKTRGQQVTLSCSPISGHRSVSWYQQTPGQGLQFLFEYFSETQRNKGNFPGRFSGRQFSNSRSEMNVSTLELGDSALYLCASSRGTVYGYTFGSGTRLTVV.

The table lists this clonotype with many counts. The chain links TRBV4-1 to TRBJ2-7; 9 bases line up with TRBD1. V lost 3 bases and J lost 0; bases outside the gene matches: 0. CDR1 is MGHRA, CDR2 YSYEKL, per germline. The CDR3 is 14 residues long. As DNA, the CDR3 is TGCGCCAGCAGCCAGACAGGGGGCTCCTACGAGCAGTACTTC. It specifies CASSQTGGSYEQYF.